The clone carrying this T cell receptor (beta chain) was counted only a few times. What it recognizes is unknown. Its ends do not fully match the called genes, so a read error is possible. Coverage ceases 3 residues before the CDR3 finishes, and the germline J gene fills in the end. The CDR3 extends over 11 amino acids. The V gene's germline CDR1 is SEHNR and CDR2 FQNEAQ (reference sequence). This sample was included in a study of T cell clonality in common variable immunodeficiency. Findings and limits, study-wide: Common variable immunodeficiency TCR beta sequences reportedly had fewer deletions and N-nucleotide insertions.

Only in-frame clones appear in the TCRdb table, and some are missing; sequencing was by immunoSEQ multiplex PCR. This sample carries tens of thousands of clones and no singletons, and roughly 29% goes to the top ten. The chain employs TRBV7-9 and TRBJ2-7; D uncertain. Sequencing was carried out using peripheral blood mononuclear cells. This clonotype originated in a human donor with common variable immunodeficiency. CDR3 region: CSSSFGSEQYF. CDR3 DNA, as far as it was read: TGTTCCAGCAGCTTCGGTTCCGAG.